The 10 T cell receptor beta chains presented below share a single source sample, sequenced in a study of CD8 T cells in Susac syndrome. RNA amounts of about 0.5 to 1 ug underwent reverse transcription with random hexamers. TCRdb independently ran MiXCR on the immunoSEQ multiplex PCR reads; one entry per CDR3 protein. Of over 300,000 distinct CDR3 sequences listed, around 90% are singletons. Sequences were obtained from CD4+ T cells from PBMCs. These receptors all come from a human donor with multiple sclerosis.

This chain joins TRBV19 and TRBJ1-6; D gene ambiguous. The V gene lost 3 bases and the J gene lost 7 bases, with 10 bases spanning the gap. Germline V lookup: CDR1 LNHDA, CDR2 SQIVND (reference sequence). The CDR3 is 14 residues long. This chain's CDR3 is CASSIPRRNSPLHF. The CDR3 DNA is TGTGCCAGTAGTATTCCCCGGAGGAATTCACCCCTCCACTTT.

The chain combines TRBV12-3 or TRBV12-4 with TRBJ2-1, with 9 nucleotides matching TRBD2. Trimming at V came to 7 bases and at J to 10 bases, leaving 5 bases not matched to a gene. The CDR3 sequence is 12 residues long. The CDR3 protein is CASTLLAGEQFF. CDR3 bases: TGTGCCAGCACCCTTCTAGCGGGAGAGCAGTTCTTC.

This clonotype was counted a few times. The genes are TRBV24-1 and TRBJ2-2; D tentatively reads TRBD1 or TRBD2 (5 bases each). Trimming pared 7 bases from V and 7 bases from J, leaving 9 bases between. There are 12 residues in the CDR3. CDR1 is KGHDR, CDR2 SFDVKD, per germline. The CDR3 region has the DNA TGTGCCACCAGGCAGGGAGTCGGGGAGCTGTTTTTT. Amino acids: CATRQGVGELFF.

This sequence joins TRBV29-1 and TRBJ2-7, with D perhaps matching TRBD2 (7 bases). Germline V gene sequence: CDR1 SQVTM, CDR2 ANQGSEA. The V gene lost 3 bases and the J gene lost 5 bases, with 14 bases spanning the gap. CDR3 length equals 13 residues. CDR3 region: CSVDKGGGDEQYF. The CDR3 bases are TGCAGCGTTGATAAAGGGGGGGGCGACGAGCAGTACTTC.

This clonotype was picked up one time. The V gene is TRBV6-2 or TRBV6-3, the J gene TRBJ2-1; 12 bases are shared with TRBD2. V lost 5 bases to trimming and J lost 9 bases; unmatched junction nucleotides: 5. The CDR3 covers 14 residues. CDR1 is MNHEY, CDR2 SVGEGT, per germline. CDR3 nucleotides: TGTGCCAGCAGTGCTAGCGGGAGGGCCTCTGAGCAGTTCTTC. Translating gives CASSASGRASEQFF.

The gene calls are TRBV20-1 and TRBJ2-3, with 8 bases aligning to TRBD1. Germline V gives CDR1 DFQATT, CDR2 SNEGSKA (reference sequence). Losses at the gene ends were 2 bases for V and 13 bases for J; bases not matched to a gene: 14. The CDR3 has 14 residues. CDR3 sequence reads: CSARPGQGRPSEYF. The CDR3 nucleotides read TGCAGTGCTAGACCAGGACAGGGTAGGCCCTCTGAGTATTTT.

The chain joins TRBV14 to TRBJ1-1, with D possibly TRBD1 on 6 matching bases. V lost 2 bases and J 10 bases, leaving 14 bases between the germline ends. Germline loops: CDR1 SGHDN, CDR2 FVKESK. CDR3 size: 13 residues. The CDR3 loop reads CASSQHTGIAAFF. CDR3 coding DNA: TGTGCCAGCAGCCAACACACAGGGATTGCAGCTTTCTTT.

The gene calls are TRBV19 and TRBJ1-5, with TRBD1 as a possible D gene (6 bases). V was shortened by 7 bases and J by 2 bases, with 21 bases between the two germline ends. Per germline, CDR1 LNHDA and CDR2 SQIVND (reference sequence). This CDR3 contains 17 residues. The CDR3 protein is CASMHLTGGQGNQPQHF. The CDR3 DNA is TGTGCCAGTATGCACCTAACGGGGGGCCAGGGCAATCAGCCCCAGCATTTT.

The chain recombines TRBV18 with TRBJ2-1; D not certain. V lost 3 bases and J 11 bases, leaving 14 bases between the germline ends. The germline V gene encodes CDR1 KGHSH and CDR2 LQKENI. The CDR3 covers 13 residues. In DNA form, the CDR3 reads TGTGCCAGCTCACCGATTCACCCCTCTAAGCAGTTCTTC. Amino acids: CASSPIHPSKQFF.

Only one count was recorded for this clonotype. The chain couples TRBV23-1 to TRBJ1-2; the match to TRBD1 covers 9 bases. TRBV23-1 is designated an ORF whose function remains uncertain. J lost 2 bases, V lost 2 bases, and 3 bases had no gene match. CDR3 length: 15 residues. The CDR3: CASSQPTGGNYGYTF. DNA for the CDR3: TGCGCCAGCAGTCAACCCACAGGGGGCAACTATGGCTACACCTTC.